The following is a T cell receptor beta chain sequence with its context. This clonotype was seen many times. Its antigen has not been determined. Per-base qualities were not stored, and no clone one base away is much larger. The entry originates in a study of Graves' ophthalmopathy and Graves' hyperthyroidism (dated by TCRdb to 2016 to 2018). For context, the study as a whole: Peripheral blood was collected before any treatment was given, at the time of initial diagnosis. In total, 135 blood samples were TCR-sequenced: under 45 ophthalmopathy, about 75 hyperthyroidism and some 17 hyperthyroidism-to-ophthalmopathy patients. TCR beta repertoire signatures were used to distinguish Graves' ophthalmopathy from Graves' hyperthyroidism and to predict progression to ophthalmopathy. In five or six hyperthyroidism patients, the T-cell repertoire of thyroid tissue was compared with the T-cell repertoire of blood. Following sample collection, hyperthyroidism patients were given methimazole at a starting dose of 30 mg daily, and ophthalmopathy patients were given high-dose intravenous methylprednisolone. For independent validation, a separate cohort was made up of 18 hyperthyroidism patients plus 17 patients who later progressed from hyperthyroidism to ophthalmopathy. A discovery set of 100 patients (43 ophthalmopathy, 55 to 65 stable hyperthyroidism) was enrolled to explore V-J signatures distinguishing ophthalmopathy from hyperthyroidism. The 100 discovery patients were randomly split 7:3 into training and test sets. The paper's findings and limits, for the study overall: In validation, the model predicted ophthalmopathy progression with 70.59% sensitivity and less than 80% specificity; around twelve predicted patients were CT-confirmed with GO in a median of approximately 6.5 months. In cross-validation, the 13-signature model distinguished ophthalmopathy from stable hyperthyroidism with around 90% sensitivity and about 81% specificity, while in the test set the corresponding values were about 80% and 75%. Sample size was not statistically predetermined, and group allocation was not concealed from the investigators. Most expanded thyroid clonotypes with frequency above 0.001 were also detected in blood, suggesting blood repertoires may reflect the thyroid immune response.

Looking up the germline V gene (reference sequence) yields CDR1 LNHDA and CDR2 SQIVND. From its cysteine to its phenylalanine, the CDR3 spans 16 amino acids. This entry keeps only the CDR3 DNA: 48 bases, framed from base 1. V and J lose 4 bases and 3 bases, and a span of 16 bases separates them. For repertoire sequencing, the TCR beta CDR3 regions were amplified from RNA transcripts. The first round of RT-PCR was done with HTBI primers and the Qiagen OneStep RT-PCR kit, and was followed by a second round of multiplex PCR, then size selection and purification. Libraries were sequenced on an Illumina HiSeq2000 using paired-end 100 bp reads. The authors' pipeline ran thus. Reads were processed with SOAPnuke, discarding reads with adapters, uncalled bases, mean Phred below 15, or no exact constant-primer or identifier match. COPE v1.2.5 was used to merge the high-quality paired reads. Each unique nucleotide sequence was treated as a clonotype, and MiTCR v1.1 was used to align the clonotypes to the IMGT TRB V, D and J references. The analysis was limited to V-J combinations with a frequency above 0.0001, which together covered 99.2% of the repertoires. For each V-J combination, a TCR clonal expansion and chaos score was defined as F50 clonal expansion divided by the chaos observed in the TCRdist matrix. Welch's t-statistics and random forest were used to reduce the features to approximately 13 V-J combinations, which were then used as input to a naive Bayes classifier. Thyroid-blood repertoire similarity was quantified with the Morisita-Horn index. The public sequencing data were trimmed at Q25 with fastp and processed into clonotypes with MiXCR by TCRdb, which kept only in-frame beta chains. For every CDR3 protein sequence, its rows merge into one entry that carries the most common genes and DNA. The V and J calls, along with clone size, are taken from TCRdb and not from the paper's own processing. The sample records approximately 160,000 distinct CDR3 sequences, approximately 40% of which are singletons. The ten biggest clones cover around 5.8% of the sample.

Ophthalmopathy patients were characterized by moderately to severely active disease, a Clinical Activity Score of at least 3, a NOSPECS grade of at least 4, and a disease duration under 3 months. Patients with other autoimmune diseases, uncontrolled infections, pregnancy or lactation were excluded from the study. Diagnosis relied on clinical symptoms, serum thyroxine, TRAb, thyroid ultrasound and orbital computed tomography. PBMCs were isolated from about 9 ml of fresh peripheral blood by Ficoll-Paque density gradient centrifugation. Total RNA was extracted with Trizol reagent and quality-checked on an Agilent 2100 Bioanalyzer.

Sequencing input: peripheral blood. The rearrangement joined TRBV19 to TRBJ1-5, with the D gene call left open. This TCR derives from a woman in her thirties or forties with Graves' ophthalmopathy. Donor details come from another sample of the same person, matched by shared clones. CDR3 loop: CASSTAIAGSNQPQHF. Read as DNA, the sequence is TGTGCCAGTAGTACCGCAATTGCAGGTTCCAATCAGCCCCAGCATTTT.